This is a list of T cell receptor beta chains from one sample in a study of human CD4 T cells and Enterobacteriaceae. Assay used: immunoSEQ multiplex PCR; TCRdb lists only in-frame clones, some missing. The sample holds tens of thousands of clones, approximately 80% seen once. The specimen sequenced was memory CD4+ T cells from blood. The receptors come from a human donor in good health. Both conserved end residues are part of each CDR3. The D gene is left open where the match is weak. Size is stated for part of the rows, as once, few or many counts, or as a class when the clone is expanded.

size	D	V	J	DNA	CDR3
NA	NA	TRBV28	TRBJ2-2	TGTGCCAGCACCTTAGGACTCTTCGACACCGGGGAGCTGTTTTTT	CASTLGLFDTGELFF
NA	TRBD2	TRBV11-2	TRBJ2-7	TGTGCCAGCAGCCTTGCGGGAGGGGCTTACGAGCAGTACTTC	CASSLAGGAYEQYF
NA	NA	TRBV18	TRBJ1-2	TGTGCCAGCTCACCAGTCAGGGCGCAAGGCTACACCTTC	CASSPVRAQGYTF
NA	NA	TRBV21-1	TRBJ1-5	TGTGCCAGCAGCAAAGTCCTTGGGTGGGAACCCAATCAGCCCCAGCATTTT	CASSKVLGWEPNQPQHF
NA	NA	TRBV6-1	TRBJ2-7	TGTGCCAGCAGTGATTACACAGGAGGGCCGAACGAGCAGTACTTC	CASSDYTGGPNEQYF
NA	NA	TRBV10-2	TRBJ2-2	TGCGCCAGCAGTGACCAGGGAAGGGCGCGCACCGGGGAGCTGTTTTTT	CASSDQGRARTGELFF
NA	TRBD1	TRBV5-4	TRBJ2-5	TGTGCCAGCAGCCGCAAAGGGGGCGCGTACCAAGAGACCCAGTACTTC	CASSRKGGAYQETQYF
NA	TRBD1	TRBV6-5	TRBJ1-4	TGTGCCAGCAGTCGCCGGACAGGGGGAGAAAAACTGTTTTTT	CASSRRTGGEKLFF
NA	NA	TRBV19	TRBJ1-1	TGTGCCAGTAGTCAGGAGCGGGGGACTGAAGCTTTCTTT	CASSQERGTEAFF
few	NA	TRBV6-1	TRBJ1-2	TGTGCCAGCAGTGAGCTATTCAGGGCGTACTACACCTTC	CASSELFRAYYTF
NA	NA	TRBV6-5	TRBJ2-5	TGTGCCAGCAGGATACTAGACGTAGGGGAGACCCAGTACTTC	CASRILDVGETQYF
NA	TRBD2	TRBV11-3	TRBJ2-1	TGTGCCAGCAGCGCCGGACTAGCGGGGGGGGTTCAGTTCTTC	CASSAGLAGGVQFF
NA	NA	TRBV7-9	TRBJ2-3	TGTGCCAGCACCGCCGCTCTTGATACGCAGTATTTT	CASTAALDTQYF
NA	NA	TRBV5-1	TRBJ1-5	TGCGCCAGCAGCCCGTTTGGGATCAATCAGCCCCAGCATTTT	CASSPFGINQPQHF
NA	TRBD1	TRBV11-1	TRBJ2-7	TGTGCCAGCAGCAGGGGACAGGGAGTAAATAGGCTGTACTTC	CASSRGQGVNRLYF
NA	TRBD1	TRBV6-1	TRBJ2-3	TGTGCCAGCAGGGGGACAGGGGGACTAGATACGCAGTATTTT	CASRGTGGLDTQYF
NA	TRBD1	TRBV5-4	TRBJ2-7	TGTGCCAGCAGCTTGGGACAGGGTGGCCCCGTGGAGTACTTC	CASSLGQGGPVEYF
NA	NA	TRBV6-5	TRBJ2-2	TGTGCCAGCGCCCGAGTCCTAGCCCCCACCGGGGAGCTGTTTTTT	CASARVLAPTGELFF
NA	NA	TRBV10-3	TRBJ2-5	TGTGCCATCAGTGAGGGCGGGGCGCAAGAGACCCAGTACTTC	CAISEGGAQETQYF
NA	NA	TRBV6-6	TRBJ2-7	TGTGCCAGCAGGATACAGGGAAGAAAGTACTTC	CASRIQGRKYF
NA	NA	TRBV9	TRBJ2-3	TGTGCCAGCAGCGTAGTGGACGGCGGCACAGATACGCAGTATTTT	CASSVVDGGTDTQYF
few	TRBD1	TRBV11-2	TRBJ1-2	TGTGCCAGCAGCTCGGGACAGGGCCTCACCAACTATGGCTACACCTTC	CASSSGQGLTNYGYTF
NA	NA	TRBV5-1	TRBJ2-1	TGCGCCAGCAGCTTTCGACAAGCCGAGCAGCAGTTCTTC	CASSFRQAEQQFF
NA	TRBD2	TRBV5-4	TRBJ2-5	TGTGCCAGCAGCGGGACTAGCGGAGCGGTGGGGCAAGAGACCCAGTACTTC	CASSGTSGAVGQETQYF
once	NA	TRBV7-8	TRBJ1-3	TGTGCCAGCAGCTTAGAGGGGTTTGCGGGAAACACCATATATTTT	CASSLEGFAGNTIYF
NA	NA	TRBV5-4	TRBJ1-1	TGTGCCAGCAGCTCCTTCGACAGGAACACTGAAGCTTTCTTT	CASSSFDRNTEAFF
NA	NA	TRBV19	TRBJ1-2	TGTGCCAGTAGTGCAACCCAAAGTCGAGGCTACACCTTC	CASSATQSRGYTF
NA	TRBD2	TRBV7-9	TRBJ2-5	TGTGCCAGCAGCTACCGCGGGGGGCAAGAGACCCAGTACTTC	CASSYRGGQETQYF
NA	NA	TRBV2	TRBJ1-1	TGTGCCAGCAGTGACGGGGGGAACACTGAAGCTTTCTTT	CASSDGGNTEAFF
NA	TRBD1	TRBV10-2	TRBJ2-4	TGCGCCAGCAGTGGAGGGGGCGCCGGCAAAAACATTCAGTACTTC	CASSGGGAGKNIQYF
NA	TRBD1	TRBV30	TRBJ1-6	TGTGCCGGGCCCCGGTTCAGGGGGTCGAATTCACCCCTCCACTTT	CAGPRFRGSNSPLHF
NA	NA	TRBV18	TRBJ1-4	TGTGCCAGCTCACCGGACCTAACTGCAGGAGAAAAACTGTTTTTT	CASSPDLTAGEKLFF
NA	TRBD1	TRBV6-6	TRBJ1-5	TGTGCCAGCAGTTATGACAACAGGGGGGGCCAGCCCCAGCATTTT	CASSYDNRGGQPQHF
NA	TRBD1	TRBV29-1	TRBJ1-2	TGCAGCGTTCAACCGAACAGGGGGGACTACACCTTC	CSVQPNRGDYTF
NA	NA	TRBV13	TRBJ2-5	TGTGCCAGCAGCCAAACAAGGACCCAGTACTTC	CASSQTRTQYF
NA	NA	TRBV28	TRBJ1-1	TGTGCCAGCAGTCCACACCAGGGAGGGGACACTGAAGCTTTCTTT	CASSPHQGGDTEAFF
NA	NA	TRBV5-1	TRBJ2-5	TGCGCCAGCAGTCTGTCTCAGGGTTCCGAAGAGACCCAGTACTTC	CASSLSQGSEETQYF
NA	TRBD2	TRBV19	TRBJ2-7	TGTGCCAGTAGAGAAGGACTAGCGTTAACCTACGAGCAGTACTTC	CASREGLALTYEQYF
NA	TRBD1	TRBV5-1	TRBJ2-2	TGCGCCAGCAGCTTGCGGACAGGGGTGGGCGGGGAGCTGTTTTTT	CASSLRTGVGGELFF
NA	NA	TRBV11-2	TRBJ2-5	TGTGCCAGCAGGGACGGACGGGGGCAAGAGACCCAGTACTTC	CASRDGRGQETQYF
NA	TRBD2	TRBV19	TRBJ2-3	TGTGCCAGTAGGAGGACTAGCGGGATGGGGGAAGATACGCAGTATTTT	CASRRTSGMGEDTQYF
NA	TRBD1	TRBV5-4	TRBJ2-1	TGTGCCAGCAGCGAAAGACAGGGGGTTAATGAGCAGTTCTTC	CASSERQGVNEQFF
NA	NA	TRBV5-1	TRBJ1-6	TGCGCCAGCAGCCGACAAACACTCGGATCCTATAATTCACCCCTCCACTTT	CASSRQTLGSYNSPLHF
NA	TRBD1	TRBV7-9	TRBJ1-3	TGTGCCAGCAGTCCAGACAGGGGAGGAAACACCATATATTTT	CASSPDRGGNTIYF
NA	NA	TRBV20-1	TRBJ1-2	TGCAGTGCTACAGGGTCGGGTGGCTACACCTTC	CSATGSGGYTF
few	NA	TRBV30	TRBJ1-1	TGTGCCTGGGTCAAACAACAGATCTACGCTTTCTTT	CAWVKQQIYAFF